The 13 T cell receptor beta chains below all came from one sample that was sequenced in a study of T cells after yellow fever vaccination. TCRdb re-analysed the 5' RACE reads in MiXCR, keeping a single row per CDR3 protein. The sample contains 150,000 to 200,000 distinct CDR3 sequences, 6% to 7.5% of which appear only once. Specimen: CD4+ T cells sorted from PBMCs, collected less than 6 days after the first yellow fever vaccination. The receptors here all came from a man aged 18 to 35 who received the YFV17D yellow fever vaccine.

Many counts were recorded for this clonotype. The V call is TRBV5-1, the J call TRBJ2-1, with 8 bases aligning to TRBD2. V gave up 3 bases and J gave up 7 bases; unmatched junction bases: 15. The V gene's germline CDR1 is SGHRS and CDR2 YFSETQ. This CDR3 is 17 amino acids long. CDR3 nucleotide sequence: TGCGCCAGCAGCTCCGGGGTATTGGTAGCGGGGAAAAATGAGCAGTTCTTC. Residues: CASSSGVLVAGKNEQFF.

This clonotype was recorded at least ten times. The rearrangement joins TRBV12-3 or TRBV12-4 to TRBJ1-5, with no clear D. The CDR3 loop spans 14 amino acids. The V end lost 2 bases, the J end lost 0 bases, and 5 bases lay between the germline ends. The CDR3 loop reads CASSLILSNQPQHF. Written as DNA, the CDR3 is TGTGCCAGCAGTTTAATACTTAGCAATCAGCCCCAGCATTTT.

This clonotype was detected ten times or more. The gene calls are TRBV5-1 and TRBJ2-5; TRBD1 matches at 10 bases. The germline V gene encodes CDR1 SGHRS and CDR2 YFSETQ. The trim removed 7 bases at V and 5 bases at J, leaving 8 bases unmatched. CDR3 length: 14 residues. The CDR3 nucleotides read TGCGCCAGCGGTTCGGGGACAGGGGTGGAGACCCAGTACTTC. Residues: CASGSGTGVETQYF.

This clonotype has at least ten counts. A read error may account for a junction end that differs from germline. CDR3 sequence (DNA): TGTGCCAGCAGTAAAGCTACTAGCGGGGGGGAACAAGAGACCCAGTACTTC. Its protein is CASSKATSGGEQETQYF. This chain joins TRBV2 and TRBJ2-5; 13 bases match TRBD2. CDR3 length: 17 amino acids. CDR1 and CDR2 from the germline V gene are SNHLY and FYNNEI. The entire variable domain, with the rest obtained from reference TRBV2 and TRBJ2-5, is as follows: EPEVTQTPSHQVTQMGQEVILRCVPISNHLYFYWYRQILGQKVEFLVSFYNNEISEKSEIFDDQFSVERPDGSNFTLKIRSTKLEDSAMYFCASSKATSGGEQETQYFGPGTRLLVL.

The CDR3 protein is CSARWGGGNTEAFF. In DNA, the CDR3 is TGCAGTGCTAGATGGGGAGGGGGGAACACTGAAGCTTTCTTT. The chain uses TRBV20-1 and TRBJ1-1; possibly TRBD1 for D (6 bases). Trimming removed 2 bases from V and 1 base from J, with 11 bases in between. This CDR3 has 14 amino acids. Germline CDR1 DFQATT, CDR2 SNEGSKA (reference sequence).

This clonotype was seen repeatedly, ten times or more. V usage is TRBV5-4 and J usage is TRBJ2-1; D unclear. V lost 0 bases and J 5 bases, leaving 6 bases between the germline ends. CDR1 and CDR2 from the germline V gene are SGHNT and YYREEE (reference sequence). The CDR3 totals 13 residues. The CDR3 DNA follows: TGTGCCAGCAGCTTGGCGTCGGACAATGAGCAGTTCTTC. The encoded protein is CASSLASDNEQFF.

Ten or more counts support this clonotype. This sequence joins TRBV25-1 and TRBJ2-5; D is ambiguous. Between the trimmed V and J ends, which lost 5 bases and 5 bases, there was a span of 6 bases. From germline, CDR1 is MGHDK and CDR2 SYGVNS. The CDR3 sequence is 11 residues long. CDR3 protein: CASSWLETQYF. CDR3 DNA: TGTGCCAGCAGTTGGTTGGAGACCCAGTACTTC.

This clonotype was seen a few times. CDR3 DNA: TGTGCCAGCAGTTCCGCCCCGATGGCCCGACAGGGTTCAGGAGAGACCCAGTACTTC. It encodes CASSSAPMARQGSGETQYF. This rearrangement joins TRBV27 to TRBJ2-5; 7 bases agree with TRBD1. Trimming took 4 bases from V and 4 from J; bases not matched to a gene: 21. CDR1 is MNHEY and CDR2 is SMNVEV in the germline V gene (reference sequence). The CDR3 contains 19 residues.

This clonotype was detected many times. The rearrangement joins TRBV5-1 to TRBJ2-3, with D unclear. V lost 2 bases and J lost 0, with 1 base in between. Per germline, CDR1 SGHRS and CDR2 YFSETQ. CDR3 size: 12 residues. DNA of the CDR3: TGCGCCAGCAGCTTTAGCACAGATACGCAGTATTTT. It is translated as CASSFSTDTQYF.

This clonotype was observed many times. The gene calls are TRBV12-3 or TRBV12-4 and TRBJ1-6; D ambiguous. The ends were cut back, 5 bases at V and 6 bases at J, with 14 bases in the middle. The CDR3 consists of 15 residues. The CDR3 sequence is CASSLRWPLNSPLHF. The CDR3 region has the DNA TGTGCCAGCAGTCTCCGTTGGCCACTTAATTCACCCCTCCACTTT.

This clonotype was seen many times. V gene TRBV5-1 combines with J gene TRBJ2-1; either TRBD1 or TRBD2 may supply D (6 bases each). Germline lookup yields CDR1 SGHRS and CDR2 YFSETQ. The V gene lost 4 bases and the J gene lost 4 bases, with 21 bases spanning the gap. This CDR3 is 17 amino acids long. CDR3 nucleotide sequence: TGCGCCAGCAGCCGAGCTCCCGGGGGCGCTGAATACAATGAGCAGTTCTTC. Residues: CASSRAPGGAEYNEQFF.

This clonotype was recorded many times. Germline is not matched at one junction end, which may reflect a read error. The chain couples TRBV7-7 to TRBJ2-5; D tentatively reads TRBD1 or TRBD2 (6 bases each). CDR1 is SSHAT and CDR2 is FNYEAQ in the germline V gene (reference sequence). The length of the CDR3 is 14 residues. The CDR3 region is CASSGPGAVETQYF. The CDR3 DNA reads TGTGCTAGCAGCGGACCGGGGGCCGTAGAGACCCAGTACTTC.

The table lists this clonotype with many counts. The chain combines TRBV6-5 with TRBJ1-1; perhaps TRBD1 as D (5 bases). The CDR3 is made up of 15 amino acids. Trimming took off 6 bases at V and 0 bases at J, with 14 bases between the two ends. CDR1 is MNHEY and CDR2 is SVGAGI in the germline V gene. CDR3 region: CASSAMGRLNTEAFF. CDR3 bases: TGTGCCAGCAGCGCAATGGGACGGCTGAACACTGAAGCTTTCTTT.